The clone carrying this T cell receptor beta chain was recorded many times. Genomic DNA was the source, and TCR beta CDR3 was amplified from it by two-round multiplex PCR. Primers specific to each TRBV and TRBJ gene drove first-round PCR. TCRdb re-analysed the multiplex PCR reads in MiXCR, keeping a single row per CDR3 protein. Of almost 40,000 distinct CDR3 sequences in the sample, around 24% were seen once. These data originate in a study of prognosis after radiotherapy for stage I lung cancer. This receptor was obtained from a donor aged 50 or older with non-small cell lung cancer. Sequencing used PBMCs, obtained before or after stereotactic body radiation therapy (not recorded which).

CDR3 sequence reads: CASSFYGNSPLHF. CDR3 sequence (DNA): TGTGCCAGCAGCTTTTACGGAAATTCACCCCTCCACTTT. The rearrangement joins TRBV14 to TRBJ1-6; D is unclear. Germline V gene sequence: CDR1 SGHDN, CDR2 FVKESK. The germline V and J ends were trimmed by 5 bases and 7 bases, with 9 bases remaining between them. This CDR3 is 13 amino acids long.